The T cell receptor beta chain under discussion was sequenced for a study of response to subunit inactivated influenza vaccine. Findings and caveats of the study: New T cells are recruited in small numbers by each seasonal influenza vaccination, according to the authors' suggestion.

TCRdb ran MiXCR on the RT-PCR reads and lists one entry per CDR3 protein. Of about 520,000 distinct CDR3 sequences listed, less than 7.5% were seen once; the top ten hold roughly 14%. This clonotype was seen a single time. What it binds is unknown. CDR1 and CDR2 from the germline V gene are LNHDA and SQIVND (reference sequence). The CDR3 consists of 14 residues. V lost 8 bases, J lost 7 bases, and 18 bases lay in between. The J gene is TRBJ2-1, the V gene TRBV19; TRBD1 might be the D (6 bases). This receptor was taken from a man between 50 and 75 years old who received an inactivated influenza vaccine. Material: PBMCs from blood, obtained roughly 24 months after vaccination. This CDR3 is CASRQAGETNEQFF. CDR3 coding DNA: TGTGCCAGTCGCCAGGCAGGGGAGACGAATGAGCAGTTCTTC.